This record looks at one T cell receptor beta chain sequence and its context. This clone was picked up one time. Its recognized antigen is unknown. Qualities for individual bases were not recorded, and no much larger clone is one base off. The data are from a study of long-term antiretroviral therapy in people with HIV (dated by TCRdb to about 2022). For context, the study as a whole: The earliest samples were collected about a decade before the 2015 WHO recommendation for immediate ART, when ART was typically delayed until CD4 counts fell. No cross-contamination during QIAcube processing turned up in test extractions that ran a monoclonal T-cell line alongside 33 polyclonal samples. About 40% of the 30 participants with HIV were female. From some 33 adults with confirmed HIV infection, the cohort provided approximately 210 cryopreserved PBMC samples, gathered serially across a mean of around six years (range 1-12). Whether ART initiation and durable HIV suppression were associated with changes in peripheral blood TRB repertoire composition and diversity was tested in a retrospective serial study. Results and caveats for the whole study, not just this receptor: Inferences about post-ART repertoire changes were limited because no data were available on ART adherence, viral resistance or therapy changes. HIV repertoires had narrower CDR3 length ranges than controls, and the network structure suggested an antigen-experienced repertoire that shifted only slightly toward naive after ART. Because pre-ART samples had limited cell numbers, profiling was done on unsorted PBMC rather than on sorted CD4+ and CD8+ T cells. Because PBMC availability was limited, only the TCR beta chain was sequenced, with no alpha chain pairing. A significant increase in TRB diversity was found to be associated with ART initiation, although TRB diversity was observed to remain significantly below that of transplant donor controls even after long-term ART. The samples span the years 2004 to 2017, and the ART regimens used may be less effective than current regimens. Expanded TRB clones identified before ART initiation dominated the repertoire at all time points, although this dominance fluctuated and declined in many PLHIV after ART.

To be included, a participant needed at least one PBMC sample from before ART initiation plus at least two post-ART samples. Every participant with HIV received treatment in the United States of America. Before DNA extraction, cryopreserved samples containing about 0.9-11 million PBMC were thawed and washed. At the time of the earliest PBMC sample, participants with HIV were aged between roughly 20 and 55 years. PBMC samples from each participant spanned 1-4 timepoints before ART initiation and 2-8 timepoints after ART initiation, with a median of 7 samples. For every participant, serial HIV viral load, CD4+ T-cell count, ART history and demographic data were obtained. A Qiagen kit on a QIAcube was used to extract genomic DNA from unsorted PBMC, with samples processed in batches of 12. Sequencing of the TRB variable region was done with the immunoSEQ hsTCRB v3.0 assay at survey level resolution. A depth of about 40,000-55,000 T-cell genomes per sample was targeted for TRB sequencing. An Illumina MiSeq with a v3 150-cycle kit was used to sequence the pooled TRB libraries. The original pipeline was this. Repertoire analysis was performed in R inside a reproducible Nextflow workflow that covered QC, data transformation and analysis. LymphoSeq2, an R package for exploring AIRR-Seq data, was used to implement custom analyses. A handful of samples that yielded fewer than 5000 total TRB sequences were excluded, so that about 200 HIV repertoires were analyzed. Of the approximately 190 retained HIV repertoires, some 60 were collected before and 120 to 140 after ART initiation. Repertoires were downsampled to 5000 TRB nucleotide sequences, and summary statistics were averaged over 100 downsampling iterations. The analysis kept only TRB sequences whose CDR3 regions were at least seven amino acids long. A Shannon entropy-derived clonality score and the Gini coefficient were used to measure diversity. In the repertoire networks, any two of the top 5000 CDR3 amino acid sequences were connected whenever the two sequences differed by an edit distance of one. For TRB CDR3 amino acid sequences, GLIPH2 was used to predict antigen specificity groups and MHC restriction. To flag known associations with CMV, EBV, HIV or tissue antigens, CDR3 amino acid sequences were compared against VDJdb and McPAS-TCR. Pre-ART, post-ART and control groups were compared with Wilcoxon signed-rank tests and Holm-Bonferroni correction. TCRdb re-hosts the immuneACCESS table, in-frame sequences only. Its copies lack some clones; in the studies checked, an unresolved V gene accounts for under half of them, and the cause for the rest is not known. V and J calls and clone size are copied from that table; D and trimming were computed from the DNA. Recorded for this sample are tens of thousands of clones; 75% to 90% of them occurred a single time. The ten largest clones add up to over 9.5% of the sample.

The germline V gene yields MDHEN for CDR1 and SYDVKM for CDR2. Trimming at the junction amounts to 1 base on V and 2 bases on J, and the germline ends lie 6 bases apart. The CDR3, cysteine through phenylalanine, is 15 amino acids long. Solely the CDR3 DNA is kept, with 45 bases framed from the first base. The V gene is TRBV28 and the J gene is TRBJ2-6; the D gene is unclear. The origin of this receptor is a young man with HIV. The specimen was unsorted PBMCs, collected 2.2 years after starting antiretroviral therapy. The CDR3 in this case is CASSLSRAGANVLTF. The sequenced DNA is TGTGCCAGCAGTTTATCCAGAGCTGGGGCCAACGTCCTGACTTTC. With the rest looked up from the reference TRBV28 and TRBJ2-6 genes rather than sequenced, the full variable domain is DVKVTQSSRYLVKRTGEKVFLECVQDMDHENMFWYRQDPGLGLRLIYFSYDVKMKEKGDIPEGYSVSREKKERFSLILESASTNQTSMYLCASSLSRAGANVLTFGAGSRLTVL.